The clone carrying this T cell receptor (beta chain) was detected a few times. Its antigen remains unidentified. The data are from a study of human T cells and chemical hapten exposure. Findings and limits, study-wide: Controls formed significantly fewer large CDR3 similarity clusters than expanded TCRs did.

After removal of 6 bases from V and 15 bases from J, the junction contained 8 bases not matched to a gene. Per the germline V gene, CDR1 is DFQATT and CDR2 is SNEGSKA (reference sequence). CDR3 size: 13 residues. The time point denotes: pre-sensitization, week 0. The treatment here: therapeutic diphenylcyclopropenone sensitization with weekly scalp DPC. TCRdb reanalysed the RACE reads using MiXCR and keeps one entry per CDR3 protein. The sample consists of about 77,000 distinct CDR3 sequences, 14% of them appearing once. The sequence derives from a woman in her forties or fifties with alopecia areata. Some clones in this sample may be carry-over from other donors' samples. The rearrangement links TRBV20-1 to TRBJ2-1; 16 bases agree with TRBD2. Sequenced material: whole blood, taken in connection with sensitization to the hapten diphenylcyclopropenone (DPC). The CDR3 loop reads CSAEGLAGGQPFF. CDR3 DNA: TGCAGTGCGGAGGGACTAGCGGGAGGGCAGCCGTTCTTC.